These 23 T cell receptor beta chains originate from one sample sequenced in a study of beta chain features in type 1 diabetes. Findings and caveats of the study: The study found moderately but significantly shorter TCRB CDR3s in all four CD4+ subsets of Type 1 diabetes patients.

No antigens are known for them. Expressed TCRB transcripts were sequenced, since all the RNA that had been isolated was reverse transcribed. Using immunoSEQ multiplex PCR, the repertoire was profiled, and TCRdb retains in-frame clones only, with some absent. The data show under 300,000 clones, 16% seen once. The specimen sequenced was naive CD4+ T cells from blood. The receptors here all came from a man younger than 40 with type 1 diabetes.

The chain links TRBV29-1 to TRBJ1-2; weak D call: TRBD1 (6 bases). CDR1 SQVTM and CDR2 ANQGSEA come from the germline V gene. The CDR3 contains 16 residues. Trimming removed 7 bases at V and 4 bases at J, with 25 bases between. CDR3 sequence: CSAGEGQSGFSYGYTF. The CDR3, as DNA: TGCAGCGCTGGAGAAGGACAGTCGGGCTTCTCCTATGGCTACACCTTC.

The gene calls are TRBV2 and TRBJ2-3, with TRBD2 identical over 13 bases. V lost 9 bases to trimming and J lost 5 bases; unmatched junction nucleotides: 5. Germline assignment: CDR1 SNHLY and CDR2 FYNNEI. The CDR3 contains 14 residues. CDR3 nucleotides: TGTGCCAGTGGACTAGCGGGAGTTATAGATACGCAGTATTTT. The encoded protein is CASGLAGVIDTQYF.

This chain connects TRBV27 to TRBJ2-5; D is uncertain. The germline gives CDR1 MNHEY, CDR2 SMNVEV (reference sequence). Trimming left V 6 bases short and J 0 bases short, with 8 bases between. This CDR3 spans 13 amino acids. The CDR3 here is CASSRKYQETQYF. The CDR3 DNA follows: TGTGCCAGCAGCCGAAAGTACCAAGAGACCCAGTACTTC.

This clone was seen only a few times. The V gene is TRBV7-2, the J gene TRBJ2-3, with TRBD2 identical over 7 bases. With 5 bases clipped from V and 6 bases from J, the junction kept 14 bases outside the gene matches. This CDR3 has 16 amino acids. Germline CDR1 SGHTA, CDR2 FQGNSA. The CDR3: CASSPSLRERLDTQYF. CDR3 bases: TGTGCCAGCAGCCCCTCGTTGCGGGAGCGCCTGGATACGCAGTATTTT.

The chain links TRBV6-5 to TRBJ2-5; TRBD2 aligns across 12 bases. The CDR3 consists of 15 residues. Trimming removed 6 bases from V and 4 bases from J; junction bases left unmatched: 6. Germline V gene sequence: CDR1 MNHEY, CDR2 SVGAGI. CDR3 nucleotide sequence: TGTGCCAGCAGGAAGACTAGCGGGAGTCGAGAGACCCAGTACTTC. This translates into CASRKTSGSRETQYF.

This clone has only a few counts. The sample carries other DNA sequences with the same CDR3. The V gene is TRBV5-1, the J gene TRBJ2-5, with D uncertain. V was pared by 2 bases and J by 0 bases, with 2 bases between. This CDR3 contains 12 residues. From germline, CDR1 is SGHRS and CDR2 YFSETQ. The CDR3 coding sequence is TGCGCCAGCAGCTTCAACCAAGAGACCCAGTACTTC. Its protein is CASSFNQETQYF.

This rearrangement joins TRBV6-1 to TRBJ1-2; no reliable D call. CDR1 and CDR2 from the germline V gene are MNHNS and SASEGT. CDR3 length: 14 amino acids. The V and J ends lost 1 base and 8 bases respectively, with 14 bases between them. The CDR3, as DNA: TGTGCCAGCAGTGAAGGAATAGGATTTACCGGCTACACCTTC. It encodes CASSEGIGFTGYTF.

This chain uses TRBV10-3 with TRBJ1-5; D is unresolved. V dropped 4 bases and J dropped 0 bases, with 7 bases sitting between them. The CDR3 extends over 14 amino acids. CDR1 ENHRY and CDR2 SYGVKD come from the germline V gene. As DNA, the CDR3 is TGTGCCATCAGTGGGGCGGATAGCAATCAGCCCCAGCATTTT. Its protein is CAISGADSNQPQHF.

The V and J genes are TRBV4-1 and TRBJ2-4; no clear D. The CDR3 is made up of 16 amino acids. Germline V gene data show CDR1 as MGHRA and CDR2 as YSYEKL. Trimming took 3 bases from V and 5 from J, leaving 17 bases between them. The CDR3 nucleotides read TGCGCCAGCAGCCAGACCTTTGAGGTACTGCAAAACATTCAGTACTTC. It specifies CASSQTFEVLQNIQYF.

The chain joins TRBV6-5 to TRBJ1-3; D unresolved. This CDR3 is 15 amino acids long. With 0 bases removed from V and 0 bases from J, the gap between germline ends came to 6 bases. Germline assignment: CDR1 MNHEY and CDR2 SVGAGI. As DNA, the CDR3 is TGTGCCAGCAGTTACTCTTTCATCTCTGGAAACACCATATATTTT. This codes for CASSYSFISGNTIYF.

The chain is built from TRBV25-1 and TRBJ2-1, with 7 bases that match TRBD1. CDR1 and CDR2 (germline): MGHDK, SYGVNS. With V trimmed by 3 bases and J by 2 bases, 4 bases remained unmatched. CDR3 size: 15 residues. DNA of the CDR3: TGTGCCAGCAGTGACTGGCAGGGGGCCTACAATGAGCAGTTCTTC. It translates to CASSDWQGAYNEQFF. Drawing the rest from reference TRBV25-1 and TRBJ2-1, the complete variable domain is EADIYQTPRYLVIGTGKKITLECSQTMGHDKMYWYQQDPGMELHLIHYSYGVNSTEKGDLSSESTVSRIRTEHFPLTLESARPSHTSQYLCASSDWQGAYNEQFFGPGTRLTVL.

This clone has more than one count but fewer than ten. This rearrangement joins TRBV2 to TRBJ2-3; D tentatively reads TRBD1 or TRBD2 (5 bases each). CDR3 length: 11 residues. Germline CDR1 and CDR2: SNHLY and FYNNEI. V was clipped by 6 bases and J by 4 bases, with 5 bases between them. The chain's CDR3 is CASRGADTQYF. The CDR3 DNA reads as TGTGCCAGCAGGGGGGCAGATACGCAGTATTTT.

J is TRBJ2-7 and V is TRBV30; D is uncertain. Between the trimmed V and J ends, which lost 0 bases and 5 bases, there was a span of 14 bases. The CDR3 contains 14 residues. Germline CDR1 GTSNPN, CDR2 SVGIG (reference sequence). The chain's CDR3 is CAWSVGGSVHEQYF. CDR3 coding DNA: TGTGCCTGGAGTGTCGGTGGAAGTGTCCACGAGCAGTACTTC.

This clone has more than one count but fewer than ten. V gene TRBV29-1 combines with J gene TRBJ1-2; D gene ambiguous. The CDR3 is 11 amino acids. The V gene lost 7 bases and the J gene lost 8 bases, with 14 bases spanning the gap. In germline, CDR1 is SQVTM, CDR2 ANQGSEA. In DNA, the CDR3 is TGCAGCGCTAACCCCGTCCTAGGCTACACCTTC. It codes for CSANPVLGYTF.

This clone was counted only a few times. The CDR3 region has the DNA TGTGCCAGCACGGGACAGGGGGAAAGTTGGTCCTACAATGAGCAGTTCTTC. Its protein is CASTGQGESWSYNEQFF. J is TRBJ2-1 and V is TRBV25-1; 11 nucleotides match TRBD1. This CDR3 is 17 amino acids long. V trimming: 7 bases; J trimming: 1 base; junction bases outside the gene matches: 9. CDR1 and CDR2 from the germline V gene are MGHDK and SYGVNS.

This clone has a handful of counts. V and J are TRBV7-9 and TRBJ2-1; unclear D gene. CDR1 and CDR2 (germline): SEHNR, FQNEAQ (reference sequence). This CDR3 contains 15 residues. V gave up 5 bases and J gave up 7 bases, with 18 bases separating them. The CDR3 loop reads CASSPIMGYANEQFF. CDR3 coding DNA: TGTGCCAGCAGCCCCATAATGGGGTACGCGAATGAGCAGTTCTTC.

This clone turned up a few times. This chain links TRBV4-3 with TRBJ1-2; a weak D match, TRBD1 (6 bases). Trimming cost V 0 bases and J 4 bases, with 12 bases left between them. From germline, CDR1 is LGHNA and CDR2 YSLEER. CDR3 length: 15 amino acids. DNA for the CDR3: TGCGCCAGCAGCCAAGATCGGGGGGCCAGCTATGGCTACACCTTC. Translated: CASSQDRGASYGYTF.

This clone was observed a few times. In DNA, the CDR3 is TGTGCCAGCAGCTTAGATGACCGCCGCCCCTCCTACGAGCAGTACTTC. It codes for CASSLDDRRPSYEQYF. This rearrangement joins TRBV7-2 to TRBJ2-7; D unresolved. Germline CDR1 reads SGHTA; CDR2 reads FQGNSA. V was clipped by 1 base and J by 0 bases, with 13 bases between them. The CDR3 runs to 16 residues.

The CDR3: CASSVALAAYYEQYF. CDR3 nucleotides: TGTGCCAGCAGCGTAGCACTAGCGGCCTACTACGAGCAGTACTTC. The rearrangement joins TRBV9 to TRBJ2-7; 8 bases are a match to TRBD2. This CDR3 spans 15 amino acids. Trimming removed 0 bases from V and 3 bases from J; junction bases left unmatched: 5. Germline V gives CDR1 SGDLS, CDR2 YYNGEE. The full variable domain, rest sourced from reference TRBV9 and TRBJ2-7, is DSGVTQTPKHLITATGQRVTLRCSPRSGDLSVYWYQQSLDQGLQFLIQYYNGEERAKGNILERFSAQQFPDLHSELNLSSLELGDSALYFCASSVALAAYYEQYFGPGTRLTVT.

This clone has only a few counts. J is TRBJ2-1 and V is TRBV5-1; 8 nucleotides line up with TRBD1. V lost 4 bases, J lost 0 bases, and 6 bases stayed unmatched. The germline V gene encodes CDR1 SGHRS and CDR2 YFSETQ. The CDR3 extends over 16 amino acids. CDR3 amino acids: CASSAVGTGSYNEQFF. DNA for the CDR3: TGCGCCAGCAGCGCGGTAGGGACAGGCTCCTACAATGAGCAGTTCTTC.

The CDR3 protein is CASSSPLLAGGIDTQYF. The DNA of the CDR3 is TGTGCCAGCAGCTCGCCACTTCTAGCGGGAGGAATAGATACGCAGTATTTT. J is TRBJ2-3 and V is TRBV13; the match to TRBD2 covers 11 bases. The germline CDR1 and CDR2 sequences are PRHDT and FYEKMQ (reference sequence). With V trimmed by 4 bases and J by 5 bases, 11 bases remained unmatched. This CDR3 contains 17 residues.

The chain combines TRBV6-5 with TRBJ2-2, with unresolved D. CDR1 is MNHEY and CDR2 is SVGAGI in the germline V gene. The CDR3 contains 15 residues. Trimming shortened V by 0 bases and J by 7 bases, and 12 bases separated the two germline ends. This CDR3 reads CASSYSRTSSGELFF. The CDR3, as DNA: TGTGCCAGCAGTTACTCGAGGACCAGTAGCGGGGAGCTGTTTTTT.

This clone was seen a few times. The chain links TRBV7-2 to TRBJ2-5; D is unresolved. Germline assignment: CDR1 SGHTA and CDR2 FQGNSA. The V end was cut by 6 bases, the J end by 4 bases, with 9 bases between. The CDR3 is 12 amino acids. This chain's CDR3 is CASSYMGETQYF. The CDR3 coding sequence is TGTGCCAGCAGTTACATGGGAGAGACCCAGTACTTC.